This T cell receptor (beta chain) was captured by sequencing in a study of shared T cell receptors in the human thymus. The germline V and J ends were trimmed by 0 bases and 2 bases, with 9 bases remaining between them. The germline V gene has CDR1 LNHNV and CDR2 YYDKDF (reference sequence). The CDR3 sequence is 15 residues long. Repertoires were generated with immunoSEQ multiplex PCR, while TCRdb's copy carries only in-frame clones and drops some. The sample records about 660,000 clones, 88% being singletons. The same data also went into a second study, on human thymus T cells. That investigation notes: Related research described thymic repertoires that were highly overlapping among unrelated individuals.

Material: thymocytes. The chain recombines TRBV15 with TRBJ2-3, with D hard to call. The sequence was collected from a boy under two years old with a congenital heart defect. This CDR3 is CATSRDGLFTDTQYF. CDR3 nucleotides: TGTGCCACCAGCAGAGATGGCTTGTTCACAGATACGCAGTATTTT.